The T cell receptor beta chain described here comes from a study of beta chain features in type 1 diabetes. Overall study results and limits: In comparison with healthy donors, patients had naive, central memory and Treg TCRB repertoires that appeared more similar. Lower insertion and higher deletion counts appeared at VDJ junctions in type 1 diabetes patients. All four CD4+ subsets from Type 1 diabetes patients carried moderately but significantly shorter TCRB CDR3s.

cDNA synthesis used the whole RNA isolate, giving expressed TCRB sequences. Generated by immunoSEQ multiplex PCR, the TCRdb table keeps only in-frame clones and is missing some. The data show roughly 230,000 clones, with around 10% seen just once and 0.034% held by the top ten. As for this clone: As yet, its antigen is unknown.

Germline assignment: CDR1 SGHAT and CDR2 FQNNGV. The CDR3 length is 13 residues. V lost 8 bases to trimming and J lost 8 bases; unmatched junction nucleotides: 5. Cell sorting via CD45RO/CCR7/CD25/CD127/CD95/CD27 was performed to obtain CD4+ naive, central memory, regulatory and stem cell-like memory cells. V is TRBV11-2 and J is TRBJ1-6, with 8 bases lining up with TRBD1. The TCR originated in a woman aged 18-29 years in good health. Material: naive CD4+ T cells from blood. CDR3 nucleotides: TGTGCCAGCCGGACAGGGTTGGATTCACCCCTCCACTTT. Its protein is CASRTGLDSPLHF.